These 15 T cell receptor beta chains share one sample of origin, sequenced in a study of blood T cells in healthy people across ages. A sample-barcoded 5' primer and a J-beta primer mix were used in a second PCR of roughly 6 to 12 cycles. Each CDR3 protein is one row after TCRdb ran MiXCR on the 5' RACE reads. The sample yields 1.5 million to 2 million distinct CDR3 sequences, around 48% seen once. Source material: blood. The receptor source for this set is a woman aged 40 to 50 in good health.

This chain links TRBV20-1 with TRBJ1-6; 7 nucleotides match TRBD1. Germline CDR1 and CDR2: DFQATT and SNEGSKA (reference sequence). The CDR3 is 15 residues long. Germline trimming cut 3 bases from V and 6 bases from J; bases unmatched to any gene: 8. This CDR3 reads CSARRGRGGNSPLHF. In nucleotides, the CDR3 is TGCAGTGCTAGGAGGGGCAGGGGGGGTAATTCACCCCTCCACTTT.

This chain uses TRBV28 with TRBJ1-6; D uncertain. The germline V and J ends were trimmed by 8 bases and 9 bases, with 5 bases remaining between them. There are 10 residues in the CDR3. Germline CDR1 MDHEN, CDR2 SYDVKM. CDR3: CASGRSPLHF. The CDR3 coding sequence is TGTGCCAGCGGACGTTCACCCCTCCACTTT.

With regard to this clonotype: A much larger clone is a single base away; this may be a read error. The chain links TRBV7-2 to TRBJ2-6; D might be TRBD1 (6 bases). This CDR3 spans 17 amino acids. CDR1 is SGHTA and CDR2 is FQGNSA in the germline V gene. The CDR3 coding sequence is TGTGCCAGCAGCTTACTACAGGGATCGGGTGGGGCCAACGGCCTGACTTTC. Protein: CASSLLQGSGGANGLTF.

The chain carries TRBV7-2 and TRBJ2-5; D call uncertain. Trimming pared 5 bases from V and 3 bases from J, leaving 13 bases between. Germline values: CDR1 SGHTA, CDR2 FQGNSA. This CDR3 is built from 14 residues. CDR3: CASSRGTTKETQYF. The CDR3 DNA reads TGTGCCAGCAGCCGCGGAACGACAAAAGAGACCCAGTACTTC.

CDR3 protein: CASSPSAAGLGRDNEQFF. CDR3 in DNA: TGTGCCAGCAGCCCTTCCGCCGCCGGACTGGGACGGGACAATGAGCAGTTCTTC. The chain joins TRBV6-1 to TRBJ2-1; D assignment may be TRBD1 or TRBD2 (5 bases each). This CDR3 has 18 amino acids. Trimming pared 6 bases from V and 5 bases from J, leaving 26 bases between. Germline assignment: CDR1 MNHNS and CDR2 SASEGT.

This clonotype was recorded a few times. J is TRBJ1-2 and V is TRBV6-1; D gene uncertain. The V gene lost 3 bases and the J gene lost 4 bases, with 9 bases spanning the gap. Germline assignment: CDR1 MNHNS and CDR2 SASEGT. This CDR3 is built from 13 residues. The CDR3 loop is CASSEDGTYGYTF. The CDR3 nucleotides read TGTGCCAGCAGTGAGGACGGAACCTATGGCTACACCTTC.

The chain recombines TRBV4-1 with TRBJ2-5, with a weak D call TRBD1 (5 bases). Trimming removed 0 bases at V and 2 bases at J, with 16 bases between. The germline V gene encodes CDR1 MGHRA and CDR2 YSYEKL. This CDR3 has 17 residues. The CDR3 bases are TGCGCCAGCAGCCAAGATCGGTGGACAACGGATCAAGAGACCCAGTACTTC. This gives the protein CASSQDRWTTDQETQYF.

This clonotype was seen once. This rearrangement joins TRBV28 to TRBJ1-6; D might be TRBD1 (6 bases). CDR1 and CDR2 (germline): MDHEN, SYDVKM. CDR3 length equals 16 residues. Between the trimmed V and J ends, which lost 5 bases and 7 bases, there was a span of 18 bases. DNA of the CDR3: TGTGCCAGCAGTCTAAGGACAGTCTCTAGGAATTCACCCCTCCACTTT. It yields the protein CASSLRTVSRNSPLHF.

This sequence joins TRBV6-6 and TRBJ2-3; D might be TRBD2 (6 bases). The CDR3 has 14 residues. Germline V lookup: CDR1 MNHNY, CDR2 SVGAGI (reference sequence). V was clipped by 7 bases and J by 1 base, with 12 bases between them. This CDR3 is CASTSGVRTDTQYF. CDR3 DNA sequence: TGTGCCAGCACCTCGGGGGTTCGCACAGATACGCAGTATTTT.

The chain has TRBV6-2 or TRBV6-3 and TRBJ2-7; 9 positions match TRBD1. The J segment lost 4 bases and the V segment lost 7 bases, leaving 11 bases of the junction unmatched. The V gene's germline CDR1 is MNHEY and CDR2 SVGEGT. The CDR3 runs to 15 residues. The CDR3 sequence is CASTNGQGLSYEQYF. The DNA for the CDR3 is TGTGCCAGCACCAATGGACAGGGGCTATCGTACGAGCAGTACTTC.

This clonotype was seen at least ten times. J is TRBJ2-7 and V is TRBV12-3 or TRBV12-4, with TRBD1 as a possible D gene (6 bases). The germline V and J ends were trimmed by 6 bases and 6 bases, with 12 bases remaining between them. The CDR3 is 12 residues long. CDR3 protein: CASSLTGSEQYF. For the CDR3, the DNA is TGTGCCAGCAGCCTAACAGGGAGCGAGCAGTACTTC.

This clonotype was observed a few times. J is TRBJ2-5 and V is TRBV29-1; a weak D match, TRBD1 (6 bases). From germline, CDR1 is SQVTM and CDR2 ANQGSEA. The CDR3 runs to 14 residues. Trimming stripped 0 bases from V and 5 bases from J, with 13 bases between. The DNA of the CDR3 is TGCAGCGTTGAAGATCCTACAGGGCCGGAGACCCAGTACTTC. Translated, it gives CSVEDPTGPETQYF.

The V call is TRBV7-9, the J call TRBJ2-3; D possibly corresponds to TRBD2 (5 bases). The germline V and J ends were trimmed by 7 bases and 2 bases, with 19 bases remaining between them. Per germline, CDR1 SEHNR and CDR2 FQNEAQ (reference sequence). The CDR3 is made up of 16 amino acids. The CDR3 loop is CASTSLPGKHTDTQYF. CDR3 nucleotides: TGTGCCAGCACCTCATTACCGGGAAAACACACAGATACGCAGTATTTT.

This clonotype has just one count. The chain recombines TRBV11-3 with TRBJ2-1; 7 positions match TRBD1. Germline assignment: CDR1 SGHNT and CDR2 YENEEA. The trim removed 4 bases at V and 7 bases at J, leaving 10 bases unmatched. The CDR3 is 15 amino acids. CDR3 in amino acids: CASSSGTVDGNEQFF. The CDR3 bases are TGTGCCAGCAGCTCCGGGACAGTCGACGGAAATGAGCAGTTCTTC. Full variable domain (rest looked up from reference TRBV11-3 and TRBJ2-1): EAGVVQSPRYKIIEKKQPVAFWCNPISGHNTLYWYLQNLGQGPELLIRYENEEAVDDSQLPKDRFSAERLKGVDSTLKIQPAELGDSAVYLCASSSGTVDGNEQFFGPGTRLTVL.

The J gene is TRBJ2-3, the V gene TRBV24-1; D is unresolved. Germline CDR1 reads KGHDR; CDR2 reads SFDVKD. V lost 2 bases and J lost 1, with 24 bases in between. The CDR3 is 20 amino acids. The CDR3 reads CATSDSSPGPRGSGTDTQYF. In DNA, the CDR3 is TGTGCCACCAGTGATTCAAGCCCCGGGCCACGCGGAAGTGGCACAGATACGCAGTATTTT.